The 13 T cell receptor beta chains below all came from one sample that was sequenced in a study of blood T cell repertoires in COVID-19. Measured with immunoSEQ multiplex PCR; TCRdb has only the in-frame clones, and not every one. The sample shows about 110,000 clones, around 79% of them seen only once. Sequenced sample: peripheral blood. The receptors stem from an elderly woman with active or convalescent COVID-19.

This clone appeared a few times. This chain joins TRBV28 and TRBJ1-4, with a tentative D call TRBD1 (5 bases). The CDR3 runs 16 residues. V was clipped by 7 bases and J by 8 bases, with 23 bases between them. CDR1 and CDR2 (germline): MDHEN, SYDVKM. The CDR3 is CASTPVRTSFREKLFF. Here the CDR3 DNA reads TGTGCCAGCACCCCGGTCCGGACAAGCTTTAGAGAAAAACTGTTTTTT.

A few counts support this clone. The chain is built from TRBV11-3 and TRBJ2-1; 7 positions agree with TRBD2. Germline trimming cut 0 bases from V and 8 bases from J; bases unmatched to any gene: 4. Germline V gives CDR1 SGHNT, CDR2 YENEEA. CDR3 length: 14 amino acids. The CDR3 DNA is TGTGCCAGCAGCTTAGAGGGCGGGAGCTATGAGCAGTTCTTC. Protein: CASSLEGGSYEQFF. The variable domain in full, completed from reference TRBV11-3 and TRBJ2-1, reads EAGVVQSPRYKIIEKKQPVAFWCNPISGHNTLYWYLQNLGQGPELLIRYENEEAVDDSQLPKDRFSAERLKGVDSTLKIQPAELGDSAVYLCASSLEGGSYEQFFGPGTRLTVL.

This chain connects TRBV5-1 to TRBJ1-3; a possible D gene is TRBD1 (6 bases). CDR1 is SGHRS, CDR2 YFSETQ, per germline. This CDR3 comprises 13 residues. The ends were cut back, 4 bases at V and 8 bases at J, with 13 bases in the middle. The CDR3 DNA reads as TGCGCCAGCAGCCTAGGGACATCGGACACCATATATTTT. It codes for CASSLGTSDTIYF.

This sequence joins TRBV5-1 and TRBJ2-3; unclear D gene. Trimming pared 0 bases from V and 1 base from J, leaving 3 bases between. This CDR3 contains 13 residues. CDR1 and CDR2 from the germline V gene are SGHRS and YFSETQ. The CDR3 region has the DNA TGCGCCAGCAGCTTGGTAGGCACAGATACGCAGTATTTT. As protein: CASSLVGTDTQYF.

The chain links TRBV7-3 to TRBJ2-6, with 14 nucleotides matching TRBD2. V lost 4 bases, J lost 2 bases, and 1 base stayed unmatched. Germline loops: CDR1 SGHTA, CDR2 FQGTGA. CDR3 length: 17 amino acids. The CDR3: CASSSGLAGAGANVLTF. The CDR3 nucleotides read TGTGCCAGCAGCTCGGGACTAGCGGGAGCTGGGGCCAACGTCCTGACTTTC.

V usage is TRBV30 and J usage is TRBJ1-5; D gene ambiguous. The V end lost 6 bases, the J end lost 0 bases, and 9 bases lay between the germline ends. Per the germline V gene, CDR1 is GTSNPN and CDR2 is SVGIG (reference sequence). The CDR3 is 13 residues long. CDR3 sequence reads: CACSRDSNQPQHF. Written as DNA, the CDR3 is TGTGCCTGTAGTCGGGATAGCAATCAGCCCCAGCATTTT.

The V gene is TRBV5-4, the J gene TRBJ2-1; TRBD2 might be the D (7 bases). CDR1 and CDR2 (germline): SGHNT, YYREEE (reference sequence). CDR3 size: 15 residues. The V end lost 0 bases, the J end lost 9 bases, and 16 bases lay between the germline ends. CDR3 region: CASSLDGGGTIEQFF. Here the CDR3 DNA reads TGTGCCAGCAGCTTGGATGGGGGGGGGACAATTGAGCAGTTCTTC.

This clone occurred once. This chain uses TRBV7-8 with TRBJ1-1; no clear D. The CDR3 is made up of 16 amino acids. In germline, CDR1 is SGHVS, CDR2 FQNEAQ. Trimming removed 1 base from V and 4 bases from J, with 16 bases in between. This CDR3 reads CASSLGPGGGSTEAFF. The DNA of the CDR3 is TGTGCCAGCAGCTTAGGACCCGGTGGAGGGAGCACTGAAGCTTTCTTT.

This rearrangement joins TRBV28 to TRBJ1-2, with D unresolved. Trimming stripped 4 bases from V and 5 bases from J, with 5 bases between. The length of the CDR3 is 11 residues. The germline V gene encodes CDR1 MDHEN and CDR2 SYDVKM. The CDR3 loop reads CASSSVYGYTF. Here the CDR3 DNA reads TGTGCCAGCAGTTCAGTGTATGGCTACACCTTC.

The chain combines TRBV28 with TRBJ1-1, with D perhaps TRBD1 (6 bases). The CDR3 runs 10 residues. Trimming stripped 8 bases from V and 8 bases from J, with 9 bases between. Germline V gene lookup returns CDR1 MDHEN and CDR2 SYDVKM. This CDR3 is CASWDKEAFF. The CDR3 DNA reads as TGTGCCAGCTGGGACAAAGAAGCTTTCTTT. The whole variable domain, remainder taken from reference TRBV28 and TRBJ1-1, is DVKVTQSSRYLVKRTGEKVFLECVQDMDHENMFWYRQDPGLGLRLIYFSYDVKMKEKGDIPEGYSVSREKKERFSLILESASTNQTSMYLCASWDKEAFFGQGTRLTVV.

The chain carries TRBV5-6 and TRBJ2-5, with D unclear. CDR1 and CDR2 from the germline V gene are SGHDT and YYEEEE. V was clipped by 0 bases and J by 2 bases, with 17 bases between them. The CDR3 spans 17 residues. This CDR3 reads CASSLAEELLNQETQYF. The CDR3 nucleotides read TGTGCCAGCAGCTTGGCCGAGGAGCTGTTAAATCAAGAGACCCAGTACTTC.

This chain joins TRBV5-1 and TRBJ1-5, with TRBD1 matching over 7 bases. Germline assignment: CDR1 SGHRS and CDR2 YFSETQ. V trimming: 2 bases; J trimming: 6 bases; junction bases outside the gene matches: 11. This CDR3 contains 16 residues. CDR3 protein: CASSLTGTAAGQPQHF. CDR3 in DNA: TGCGCCAGCAGCTTAACCGGGACAGCCGCCGGTCAGCCCCAGCATTTT.

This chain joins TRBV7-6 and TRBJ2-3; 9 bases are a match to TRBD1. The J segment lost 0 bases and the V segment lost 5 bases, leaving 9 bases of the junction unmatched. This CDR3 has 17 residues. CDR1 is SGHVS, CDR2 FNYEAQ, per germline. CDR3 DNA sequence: TGTGCCAGCAGCGCTAGGCGAGGACAGGGGAGCACAGATACGCAGTATTTT. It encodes CASSARRGQGSTDTQYF.